The rows below give T cell receptor beta chains drawn from one sample of a study of persistence of HIV-infected CD4 T cells. No antigen has been identified for these receptors. The assay was immunoSEQ multiplex PCR, and TCRdb's table has in-frame clones only and misses some. The table includes over 25,000 clones, 80% to 90% detected once. This sample comprised CD4+ T cells sorted from PBMCs after approximately 19-hour stimulation, obtained from a patient who received antiretroviral therapy. The receptors originated from an adult man with HIV who was CMV-seropositive. CDR3s include the opening cysteine and the closing phenylalanine or tryptophan. The D gene is left open where the match is weak. Size is stated for part of the rows, as once, few or many counts, or as a class when the clone is expanded.

.,12,few,TRBV5-1,TRBJ2-1,TGCGCCAGCTTCAGCTCCTACAATGAGCAGTTCTTC,CASFSSYNEQFF
.,19,.,TRBV19,TRBJ1-5,TGTGCCAGTAGTCTAGCCCGGGACTCCACGGGGTATAGCAATCAGCCCCAGCATTTT,CASSLARDSTGYSNQPQHF
.,15,once,TRBV28,TRBJ2-1,TGTGCCAGCACCTTTTCCCTCTTAGGGTGGGGGGAGCAGTTCTTC,CASTFSLLGWGEQFF
.,16,.,TRBV21-1,TRBJ2-5,TGTGCCACCACCCAGGGATGGGGGATAATAAGGGAGACCCAGTACTTC,CATTQGWGIIRETQYF
TRBD1,16,.,TRBV18,TRBJ1-6,TGTGCCAGCTCACCTAGACAGGGGGCAGATAATTCACCCCTCCACTTT,CASSPRQGADNSPLHF
TRBD2,15,.,TRBV27,TRBJ2-3,TGTGCCAGCAGTCTTAGCGGGGGGCCCCCAGATACGCAGTATTTT,CASSLSGGPPDTQYF
TRBD1,14,once,TRBV20-1,TRBJ1-2,TGCAGTGCTACTGAGCCGGGACAGAACTATGGCTACACCTTC,CSATEPGQNYGYTF
.,16,.,TRBV4-1,TRBJ2-3,TGCGCCAGCAGCCAAATGGGGAGAGAGAGCACAGATACGCAGTATTTT,CASSQMGRESTDTQYF
.,15,.,TRBV19,TRBJ1-1,TGTGCCAGTAAACGGGAGTTCATGATGAACACTGAAGCTTTCTTT,CASKREFMMNTEAFF
TRBD1,14,few,TRBV7-8,TRBJ1-2,TGTGCCAGCAGCTTACGGGGGACAGTTACGGGCTACACCTTC,CASSLRGTVTGYTF
.,13,.,TRBV12-3/TRBV12-4,TRBJ2-7,TGTGCCAGCAGCGGACCGGGTGCCTACGAGCAGTACTTC,CASSGPGAYEQYF
.,15,.,TRBV30,TRBJ1-6,TGTGCCTGGAGTCGGTGGACCTTCTCGCCTTCACCCCTCCACTTT,CAWSRWTFSPSPLHF
TRBD1,15,.,TRBV5-1,TRBJ2-1,TGCGCCAGCAGCCTGGTTAAATCCGGGACAGATGAGCAGTTCTTC,CASSLVKSGTDEQFF
TRBD1,14,few,TRBV5-6,TRBJ2-7,TGTGCCAGCAGCTTTTCAGCAGGGGGCTACGAGCAGTACTTC,CASSFSAGGYEQYF
.,13,.,TRBV9,TRBJ2-7,TGTGCCAGCAGCGTAGTTCCCTTCTACGAGCAGTACTTC,CASSVVPFYEQYF
.,13,.,TRBV5-6,TRBJ1-5,TGTGCCAGCAGCTGGGCAGGGAATCAGCCCCAGCATTTT,CASSWAGNQPQHF
.,12,.,TRBV27,TRBJ2-2,TGTGCCAGCAGTAAGAACACCGGGGAGCTGTTTTTT,CASSKNTGELFF
TRBD1,11,.,TRBV29-1,TRBJ1-1,TGCAGCGTAAAAACAGGGGGCGAAGCTTTCTTT,CSVKTGGEAFF
TRBD1,14,.,TRBV7-9,TRBJ1-2,TGTGCCAGCAGCTTAGCGACAGGGGTGGCTGGCTACACCTTC,CASSLATGVAGYTF
.,13,.,TRBV7-2,TRBJ1-2,TGTGCCAGCAGCCTCCGGGAAAACTATGGCTACACCTTC,CASSLRENYGYTF
TRBD1,13,.,TRBV27,TRBJ1-2,TGTGCCAGCAGTACCGGGACAGGTAAAGGCTACACCTTC,CASSTGTGKGYTF
.,15,.,TRBV5-6,TRBJ1-1,TGTGCCAGCAGCGTGGGATACAGGCAGAACACTGAAGCTTTCTTT,CASSVGYRQNTEAFF
TRBD2,16,.,TRBV6-5,TRBJ2-3,TGTGCCAGCAGTTACTCAGCTAGCGGGGGTCGGGATACGCAGTATTTT,CASSYSASGGRDTQYF
TRBD2,16,.,TRBV2,TRBJ2-1,TGTGCCAGCAGTGAGGCTTTGCGGGGGGGGCGCAATGAGCAGTTCTTC,CASSEALRGGRNEQFF
.,14,few,TRBV3-1/TRBV3-2,TRBJ1-6,TGTGCCAGCAGCCAACAGGGGAAAGTGCCACCCCTCCACTTT,CASSQQGKVPPLHF
.,14,.,TRBV6-2/TRBV6-3,TRBJ2-3,TGTGCCAGCAGCCCCCGAGGGGGATCCTATACGCAGTATTTT,CASSPRGGSYTQYF
.,15,.,TRBV7-9,TRBJ2-1,TGTGCCAGCAGCTTATCAGGCCTACCTACCGATGAGCAGTTCTTC,CASSLSGLPTDEQFF
.,16,.,TRBV6-2/TRBV6-3,TRBJ2-4,TGTGCCAGCAGTTCGCGGACATCCAGAGCCAAAAACATTCAGTACTTC,CASSSRTSRAKNIQYF
TRBD2,17,.,TRBV2,TRBJ2-3,TGTGCCAGCCTAGAGGAAACGACTAGCGGGCGCACAGATACGCAGTATTTT,CASLEETTSGRTDTQYF